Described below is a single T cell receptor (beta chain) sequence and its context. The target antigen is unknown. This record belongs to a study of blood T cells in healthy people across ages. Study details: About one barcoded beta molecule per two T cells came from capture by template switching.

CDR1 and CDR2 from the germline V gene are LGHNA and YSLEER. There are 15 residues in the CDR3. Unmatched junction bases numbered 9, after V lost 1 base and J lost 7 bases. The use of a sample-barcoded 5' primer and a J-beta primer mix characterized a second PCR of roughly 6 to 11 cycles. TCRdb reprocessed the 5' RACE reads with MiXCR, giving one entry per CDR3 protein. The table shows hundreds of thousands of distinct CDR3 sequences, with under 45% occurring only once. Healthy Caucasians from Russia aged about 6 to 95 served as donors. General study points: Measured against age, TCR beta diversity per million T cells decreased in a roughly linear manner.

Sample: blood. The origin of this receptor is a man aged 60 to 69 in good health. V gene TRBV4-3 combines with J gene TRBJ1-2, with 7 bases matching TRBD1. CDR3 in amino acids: CASSQGAGGSTGYTF. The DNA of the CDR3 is TGCGCCAGCAGCCAAGGTGCAGGGGGATCGACTGGCTACACCTTC.